This TCR beta chain came from a study of blood T cell repertoires in COVID-19. Study context: T cells, B-cell-depleted T cells, or PBMCs provided the cDNA or gDNA that served as material.

The CDR3 loop spans 16 amino acids. V lost 0 bases and J 4 bases, leaving 16 bases between the germline ends. Germline V gene lookup returns CDR1 ENHRY and CDR2 SYGVKD. Per the original methods: Estimates of nucleated cell counts were drawn from the amplification of reference gene primers. Some clones are missing from TCRdb's copy, which holds only in-frame ones; the method was immunoSEQ multiplex PCR. D and trimming come from the DNA, and the V and J calls and clone size come from that table. Of about 160,000 clones in the sample, about 88% were seen once. This chain joins TRBV10-3 and TRBJ2-7; possibly TRBD2 for D (5 bases). This clonotype was sampled from a man aged 55 to 70 with active or convalescent COVID-19. Sequenced input: peripheral blood. CDR3 residues: CAISESTRVAQYEQYF. CDR3 sequence (DNA): TGTGCCATCAGTGAGTCGACTCGGGTAGCGCAATACGAGCAGTACTTC.